This record concerns one T cell receptor beta chain sequence. Its specific antigen is unknown. The data derive from a study of cytomegalovirus exposure and HLA in healthy donors (dated by TCRdb to about 2017). Context from the whole study: In an earlier analysis of some 550 of the donors, under 300 Gb of sequence data and 117 million unique TCR beta sequences from 180 million or so T cells were reported. HLA typing included class I and class II loci at four-digit resolution. Donor age, sex, ethnicity and CMV serostatus were compiled together with the repertoire data. Along with the roughly 710-subject first cohort, a separate validation cohort of over a hundred different subjects was used. Among the approximately 420 genotyped donors, about 85% belonged to the genetic ancestry cluster associated with self-reported Caucasian donors. An earlier analysis of 450 to 750 of the donors used high-throughput TCR beta sequencing to judge whether each TCR beta V gene segment behaved as functional or pseudogenic. Rather than drawing on any new phenotypic data, the later analysis identified candidate immune exposures from TCR beta sequences and the way those sequences occurred across donors. To study patterns of TCR occurrence, a later analysis re-analyzed previously published TCR beta repertoires from 500 to 850 donors and added high-resolution HLA genotyping. A later genetic analysis used genome-wide SNP genotypes for about three fifths of the 666 donors, treating that subset as a discovery cohort. To predict cytomegalovirus infection status, the study brought together high-throughput TCR immunosequencing, statistical association of individual TCRs with disease status, and machine learning. The study was designed to test whether signatures of past pathogen exposure could be identified by cataloging public T cell receptors. Typing coverage varied by locus: about 629-640 donors for A, B, C, DRB1 and DQB1; 500 to 550 for DQA1; approximately 610 for DPA1; roughly 450 for DPB1. An early release that covered 640 HLA-typed donors contained around 300 gigabases of sequencing data and some 87 million unique TCR sequences. On average, 235,054 unique TCR beta nucleotide sequences were sequenced per donor among a few hundred genotyped donors of the cohort, with around 19% of those sequences being non-productive. Because of strong linkage in the cohort, five DR-DQ haplotypes were treated as single units for association and clustering. Every repertoire in the discovery cohort had been generated on one and the same sequencing platform. The study used immunosequencing to profile the T cell repertoires of 670 or so subjects and linked those repertoires to cytomegalovirus serostatus. Summary of the overall study and its limitations: Sequencing depth was assumed to be roughly uniform across donors in the presence/absence analyses, though that assumption may not hold. Most CMV-associated TCR beta chains appeared to be HLA-restricted in a later analysis, and the HLA associations seemed to be driven largely by CMV exposure. A total of fewer than 200 TCR beta chains were listed by the study as associated with cytomegalovirus. At a false discovery rate of 0.05, a later analysis linked 16,000 or so TCR beta sequences to specific HLA alleles. Because the 87-base-pair reads could not distinguish some IMGT-functional V segments, including TRBV6-2 and TRBV6-3, those segments were excluded. Because counts were too low, around 18 rarely observed V segments, including chromosome 9 orphons, were left out of the earlier analysis of approximately 500 of the donors. When HLA alleles, especially DR and DQ, strongly co-occurred, attributing TCR associations to individual alleles was difficult. V-gene and J-gene trimming of TCR beta chains was associated with a missense DCLRE1C variant in a later genetic analysis, and the association was replicated in an independent cohort. A cluster of highly shared sequence variants was judged likely to represent a technical artifact of the sequencing pipeline. In vitro tests confirmed that a few of the cytomegalovirus-associated TCR beta chains recognize cytomegalovirus antigens. In this cohort, only TCR beta chains were sequenced, and detectable features were limited by the absence of alpha or paired-chain data. In a later analysis, HLA-associated TCR beta chains showed more clonal expansion and lower generation probabilities than non-associated chains that were equally common. An earlier analysis of around 500 of the donors showed that most TCR beta V segments appeared in productive rearrangements either about 90% or about 30% of the time, which broadly matched IMGT annotations. The authors suggested that the approach could potentially be extended to other disease states and immunological phenotypes. While some public TCRs were present in many individuals, most TCR sequences turned up only very rarely across donors. Linkage disequilibrium might explain the correlated functional status among segregating V segments, but an unknown experimental factor could not be excluded. In a later analysis, several top co-occurrence clusters were reported to appear linked to parvovirus B19, influenza, CMV and Epstein-Barr virus. In a later analysis, TCR association rates were found to vary across HLA loci, with the most associated TCRs seen for DRB1 alleles and the fewest for HLA-C alleles. The only immune exposure information available for the cohort was CMV serostatus. Compared with the approximately 670-donor mean, donors in an Asian-associated ancestry cluster had fewer N-insertions in productive TCRs, according to a later genetic analysis. In both the original and validation cohorts, the classifier was reported to diagnose cytomegalovirus status with high specificity and sensitivity. A further reported finding was that TCR beta sequences accurately predicted the HLA-A and HLA-B alleles for most subjects in the first cohort. HLA typing was unavailable for some donors at each locus, so association tests used only the typed subset.

The cohort comprised fewer than 700 healthy bone marrow donors. At the time of sampling, all cohort members were nominally healthy, though unrecorded immune exposures were likely present. The donor tested CMV seronegative and was one of the 352 seronegative cohort members. Every donor gave a peripheral blood sample, and the peripheral blood mononuclear cells from that sample were used for TCR beta sequencing. The Qiagen DNeasy Blood Extraction Kit was used to extract genomic DNA from the blood cell samples. Via the germline V gene, CDR1 is KGHSH and CDR2 LQKENI. From the cysteine up to the phenylalanine, the CDR3 has a length of 14 residues. The retained sequence is limited to the CDR3, 42 bases, with the frame set at the first base. V has 6 bases trimmed and J has 3 bases trimmed; junction bases matching no gene number 8. The library was obtained by the immunoSEQ multiplex PCR assay. For the multiplex PCR, a mixture combining 60 forward primers for TCR Vbeta segments and 13 reverse primers for TCR Jbeta segments was used. A multiplex PCR assay on genomic DNA amplified the CDR3 region of rearranged TCR beta genes. The Illumina HiSeq System was used to sequence the amplified TCR beta libraries as 87-base-pair reads. On the study's bioinformatics: A later analysis counted 65 million to 90 million unique TCR beta chains across the 640 or so repertoires, and some 12 million of these chains were shared by at least two donors. Raw reads were error-corrected and collapsed into unique sequences with a nearest-neighbor algorithm that merged closely related sequences to remove PCR and sequencing errors. To assign V, D and J gene segments, CDR3 sequences were aligned to IMGT reference sequences. For a sequence to be retained, a match of at least six nucleotides to both a V gene segment and a J gene segment was required. A rearrangement was called productive if the CDR3 had no stop codons and remained in frame with V and J, and every other rearrangement was called non-productive. Following IMGT convention, CDR3 was defined as the stretch from the second conserved V-encoded cysteine to the conserved J-encoded phenylalanine. Sequences without an unambiguous match to a single V gene segment were excluded from the earlier analysis of about 640 of the donors. An earlier analysis of several hundred of the donors classified V segments as functional when productive rearrangements were above 56.7% and as segregating when the standard deviation between donors was above 5%. To diagnose cytomegalovirus status from the catalog of TCR beta chain sequences, a statistical classification framework was built. A later analysis assigned V and J genes by comparing TCR nucleotide sequences with IMGT/GENE-DB human TR gene sequences. In a later analysis, CDR3 sequences and most-parsimonious VDJ recombination scenarios were assigned using the TCRdist pipeline. In a later analysis, every TCR beta chain was defined by the combination of its CDR3 amino acid sequence and its V-gene family, and reads without a unique V-gene family were dropped. To address suspected cross-contamination and a sequencing artifact, a later analysis removed over 500 highly shared, low-generation-probability nucleotide sequences. In a later analysis, a clonal expansion index for each public chain was calculated from normalized within-repertoire ranks of inferred template counts. Generation probabilities in a later analysis came from a VDJ recombination model fitted to out-of-frame rearrangements, and those results were checked against IGoR. A later analysis scored TCR-TCR, TCR-HLA and TCR-CMV co-occurrence with hypergeometric tests, applying a repertoire-size bias correction to TCR pairs. To estimate false discovery rates, a later analysis permuted the HLA or CMV assignments 20 times. A later analysis grouped co-occurring TCRs with DBSCAN, adding TCRdist sequence similarity when clustering within HLA-allele-positive subsets. Repertoires with fewer than 30,000 or more than 120,000 public chains, plus five repertoires with anomalous nucleotide sharing, were excluded from co-occurrence clustering. TCRdb holds this immuneACCESS table with in-frame rearrangements only. Some clones are missing; in checked studies, unresolved V genes explain under half, and the rest has no known cause. V and J calls and clone size are given by that table; D and trimming were obtained from the DNA. The table of this sample itemizes about 160,000 clones. The ten largest clones add up to 1% to 1.5% of the sample.

The specimen sequenced was PBMCs. The sequence came from an older woman in good health and CMV-seronegative. The sequence links TRBV18 to TRBJ2-7, and 7 bases in between align with TRBD1. This receptor has the CDR3 CASSHGQESYEQYF. At the DNA level, the sequence is TGTGCCAGCTCCCATGGACAGGAGAGCTACGAGCAGTACTTC.